This T cell receptor (beta chain) derives from a study of regulatory T cells in long-lasting Graves disease. CDR3 regions were amplified by Arm-PCR using iRepertoire HTBI primers to build TCR beta libraries. Via MiXCR, TCRdb re-called the multiplex PCR reads, giving one row per CDR3 protein. Counted here are about 470,000 distinct CDR3 sequences, under 15% occurring once; the ten biggest clones make up around 15%. The germline V gene encodes CDR1 SGHAT and CDR2 FQNNGV. The CDR3 runs 13 residues. The germline V and J ends were trimmed by 0 bases and 8 bases, with 7 bases remaining between them. Time point: newly diagnosed GD, antithyroid drugs for less than 3 months. After RNA was extracted from PBMCs, the TCR library was made from it. These data were also filed under a second study, of T cells in Graves' hyperthyroidism and ophthalmopathy.

Material: peripheral blood mononuclear cells (PBMCs), obtained at new diagnosis, from a patient treated with antithyroid drugs. The chain carries TRBV11-2 and TRBJ2-2; no firm D call. The sequence derives from a woman aged 30 to 39 with Graves disease. Here the CDR3 DNA reads TGTGCCAGCAGCTTAGATCTGACAGGGGAGCTGTTTTTT. It specifies CASSLDLTGELFF. The full variable domain, in which reference TRBV11-2 and TRBJ2-2 provide the parts outside the CDR3, is EAGVAQSPRYKIIEKRQSVAFWCNPISGHATLYWYQQILGQGPKLLIQFQNNGVVDDSQLPKDRFSAERLKGVDSTLKIQPAKLEDSAVYLCASSLDLTGELFFGEGSRLTVL.